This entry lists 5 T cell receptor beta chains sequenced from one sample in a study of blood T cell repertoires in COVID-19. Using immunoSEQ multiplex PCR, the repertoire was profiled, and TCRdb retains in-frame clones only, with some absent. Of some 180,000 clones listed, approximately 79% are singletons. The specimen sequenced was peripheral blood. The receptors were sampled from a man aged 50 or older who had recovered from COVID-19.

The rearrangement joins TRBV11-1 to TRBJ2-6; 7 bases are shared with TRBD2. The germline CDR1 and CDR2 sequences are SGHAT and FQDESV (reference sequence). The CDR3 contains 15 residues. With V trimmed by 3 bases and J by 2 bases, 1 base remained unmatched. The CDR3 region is CASSFREAGANVLTF. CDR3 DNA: TGTGCCAGCAGCTTTCGGGAGGCTGGGGCCAACGTCCTGACTTTC.

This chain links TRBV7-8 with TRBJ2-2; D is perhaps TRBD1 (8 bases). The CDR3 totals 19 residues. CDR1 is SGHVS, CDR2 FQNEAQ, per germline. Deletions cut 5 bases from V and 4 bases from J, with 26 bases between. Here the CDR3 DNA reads TGTGCCAGCAGCGGACCCGACAGGGGATCGGCTAGCGGCACCGGGGAGCTGTTTTTT. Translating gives CASSGPDRGSASGTGELFF.

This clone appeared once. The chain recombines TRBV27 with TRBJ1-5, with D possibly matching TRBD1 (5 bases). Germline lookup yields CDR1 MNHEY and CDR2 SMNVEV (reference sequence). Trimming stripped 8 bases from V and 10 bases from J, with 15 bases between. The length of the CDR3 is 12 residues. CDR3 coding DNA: TGTGCCAGCGTCGGGGGTGGAGGACCCCAGCATTTT. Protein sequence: CASVGGGGPQHF.

The CDR3 is CASSPRFASSGRSTDTQYF. CDR3 nucleotides: TGTGCCAGCAGCCCCAGGTTCGCTTCTAGCGGGAGGAGCACAGATACGCAGTATTTT. The chain employs TRBV5-4 and TRBJ2-3; 11 bases match TRBD2. CDR1 and CDR2 from the germline V gene are SGHNT and YYREEE (reference sequence). This CDR3 comprises 19 residues. V was pared by 4 bases and J by 0 bases, with 13 bases of the junction left unmatched.

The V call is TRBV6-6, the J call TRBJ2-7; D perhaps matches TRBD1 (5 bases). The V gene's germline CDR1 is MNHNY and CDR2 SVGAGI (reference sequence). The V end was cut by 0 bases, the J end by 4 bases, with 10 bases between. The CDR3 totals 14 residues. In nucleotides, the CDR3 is TGTGCCAGCAGTTACTCAGGGGTTTGGTACGAGCAGTACTTC. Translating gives CASSYSGVWYEQYF.